One T cell receptor beta chain is described in this entry. Authors' analysis steps: Estimates of nucleated cell counts were drawn from the amplification of reference gene primers. The method was immunoSEQ multiplex PCR; TCRdb's version includes in-frame clones alone and lacks a portion of them. V, J and clone size are those of that table, while D and trimming were read from the DNA. The sample includes 250,000 to 300,000 clones, 80% to 90% of them seen just once. Germline-derived CDR1 and CDR2 are SGHAT and FQNNGV. Between the trimmed V and J ends, which lost 5 bases and 3 bases, there was a span of 11 bases. The CDR3 has 13 residues. The data originate from a study of blood T cell repertoires in COVID-19. Study-wide context: Researchers got acute and convalescent COVID-19 samples from the United States, Italy and Spain. The analysed material was cDNA or gDNA that came from T cells, B-cell-depleted T cells, or PBMCs.

The receptor was derived from a woman in her seventies with acute or convalescent COVID-19. The chain carries TRBV11-2 and TRBJ2-7; D is undetermined. The sequencing sample was made of peripheral blood. CDR3 DNA sequence: TGTGCCAGCAGCCTCCGCCAGTTCTACGAGCAGTACTTC. It is translated as CASSLRQFYEQYF.